This TCR beta chain was recorded in a study of CD8 T cells in Susac syndrome. This clonotype was found a few times. An amount of RNA that ranged from roughly 0.45 to 1 ug was reverse transcribed with random hexamers. Across 54 Vbeta and 13 Jbeta, TCR beta CDR3 was amplified with immunoSEQ multiplex PCR. TCRdb reprocessed the immunoSEQ multiplex PCR reads with MiXCR, giving one entry per CDR3 protein. The table has over 300,000 distinct CDR3 sequences, 90% to 95% seen once; the top ten hold 0.06% to 0.075%. From blood CD8+ and CD4+ T cells, TCR beta sequences were generated. Relapsing-remitting disease, either stable or active, was present in the multiple sclerosis controls, who were treatment-naive patients. Isolation of CD8+ and CD4+ T cells was performed negatively, whereas enrichment of TEMRA cells was done by FACS. Germline V lookup: CDR1 SGHDT, CDR2 YYEEEE. V lost 2 bases to trimming and J lost 6 bases, with 18 bases between them. The CDR3 covers 15 residues.

The rearrangement uses TRBV5-6 and TRBJ2-7; D may be TRBD1 (6 bases). The TCR comes from a human donor with multiple sclerosis. The sample consisted of CD4+ T cells from PBMCs. The CDR3 here is CASSFWQGLGREQYF. The CDR3 DNA follows: TGTGCCAGCAGCTTTTGGCAGGGGCTAGGTCGCGAGCAGTACTTC. The full variable domain, with the rest looked up from reference TRBV5-6 and TRBJ2-7, is DAGVTQSPTHLIKTRGQQVTLRCSPKSGHDTVSWYQQALGQGPQFIFQYYEEEERQRGNFPDRFSGHQFPNYSSELNVNALLLGDSALYLCASSFWQGLGREQYFGPGTRLTVT.